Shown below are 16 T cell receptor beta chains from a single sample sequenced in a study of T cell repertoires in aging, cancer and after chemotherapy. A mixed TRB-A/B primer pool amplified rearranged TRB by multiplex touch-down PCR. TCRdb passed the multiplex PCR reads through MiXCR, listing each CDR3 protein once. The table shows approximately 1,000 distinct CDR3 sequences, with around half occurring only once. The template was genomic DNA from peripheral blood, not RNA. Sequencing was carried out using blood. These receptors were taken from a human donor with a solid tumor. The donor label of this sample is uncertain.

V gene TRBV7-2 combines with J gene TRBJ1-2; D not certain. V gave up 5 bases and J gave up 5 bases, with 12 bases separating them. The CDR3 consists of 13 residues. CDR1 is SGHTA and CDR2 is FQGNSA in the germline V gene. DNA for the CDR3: TGTGCCAGCAGCCCAGGACGGAAATATGGCTACACCTTC. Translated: CASSPGRKYGYTF.

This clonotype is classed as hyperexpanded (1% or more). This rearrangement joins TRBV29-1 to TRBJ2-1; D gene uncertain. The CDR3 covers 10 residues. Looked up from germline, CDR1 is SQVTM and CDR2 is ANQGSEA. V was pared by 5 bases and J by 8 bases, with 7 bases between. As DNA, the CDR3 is TGCAGCGTTACGCAGCATGAGCAGTTCTTC. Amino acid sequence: CSVTQHEQFF.

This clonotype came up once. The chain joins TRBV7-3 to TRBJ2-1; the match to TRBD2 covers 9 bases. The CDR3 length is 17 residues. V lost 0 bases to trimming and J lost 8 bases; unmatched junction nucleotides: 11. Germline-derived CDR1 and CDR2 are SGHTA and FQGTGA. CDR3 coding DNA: TGTGCCAGCAGCTTAACGTTATTCGGCGGGGGGGCGGATGAGCAGTTCTTC. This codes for CASSLTLFGGGADEQFF.

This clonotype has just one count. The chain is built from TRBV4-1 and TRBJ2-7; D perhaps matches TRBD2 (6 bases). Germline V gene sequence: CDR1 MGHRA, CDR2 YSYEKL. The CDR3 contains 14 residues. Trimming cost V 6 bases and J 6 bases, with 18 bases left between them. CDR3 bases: TGCGCCAGCAGAGCTATACTAAGGGGAGGCGAGCAGTACTTC. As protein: CASRAILRGGEQYF.

The chain's CDR3 is CASSYGGSGNTIYF. The DNA of the CDR3 is TGTGCCAGCAGTTACGGGGGATCTGGAAACACCATATATTTT. J is TRBJ1-3 and V is TRBV6-5, with D tentatively TRBD1 (5 bases). The CDR3 is 14 amino acids. Trimming cost V 2 bases and J 1 base, with 6 bases left between them. In germline, CDR1 is MNHEY, CDR2 SVGAGI.

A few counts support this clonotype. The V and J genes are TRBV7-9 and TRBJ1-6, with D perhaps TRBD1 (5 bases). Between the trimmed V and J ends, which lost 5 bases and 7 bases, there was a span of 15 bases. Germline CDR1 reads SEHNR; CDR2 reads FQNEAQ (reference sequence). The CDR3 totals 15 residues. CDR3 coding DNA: TGTGCCAGCAGCGTCGTGGGGGAGGGCAATTCACCCCTCCACTTT. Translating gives CASSVVGEGNSPLHF. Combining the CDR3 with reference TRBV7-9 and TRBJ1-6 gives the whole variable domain DTGVSQNPRHKITKRGQNVTFRCDPISEHNRLYWYRQTLGQGPEFLTYFQNEAQLEKSRLLSDRFSAERPKGSFSTLEIQRTEQGDSAMYLCASSVVGEGNSPLHFGNGTRLTVT.

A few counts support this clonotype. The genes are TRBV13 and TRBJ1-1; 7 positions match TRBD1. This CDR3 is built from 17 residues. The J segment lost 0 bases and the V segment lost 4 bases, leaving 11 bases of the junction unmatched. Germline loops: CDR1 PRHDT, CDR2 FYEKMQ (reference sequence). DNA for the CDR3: TGTGCCAGCAGCTCAACAGGGGTAGGCCGCATGAACACTGAAGCTTTCTTT. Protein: CASSSTGVGRMNTEAFF.

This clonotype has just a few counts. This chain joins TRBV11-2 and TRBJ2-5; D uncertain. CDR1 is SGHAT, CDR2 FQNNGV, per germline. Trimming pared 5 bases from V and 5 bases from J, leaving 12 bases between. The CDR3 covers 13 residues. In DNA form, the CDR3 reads TGTGCCAGCAGCAACCGGCCCTTGGAGACCCAGTACTTC. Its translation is CASSNRPLETQYF.

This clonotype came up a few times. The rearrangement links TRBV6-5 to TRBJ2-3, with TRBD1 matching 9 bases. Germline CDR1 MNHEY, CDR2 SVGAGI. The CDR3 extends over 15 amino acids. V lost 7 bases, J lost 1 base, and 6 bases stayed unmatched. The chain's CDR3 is CASNLQGAGTDTQYF. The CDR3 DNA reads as TGTGCCAGCAACCTACAGGGGGCGGGCACAGATACGCAGTATTTT.

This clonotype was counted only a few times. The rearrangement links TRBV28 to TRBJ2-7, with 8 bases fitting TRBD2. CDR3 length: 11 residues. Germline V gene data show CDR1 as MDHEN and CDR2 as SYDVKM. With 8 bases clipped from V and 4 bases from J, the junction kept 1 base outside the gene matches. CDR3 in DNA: TGTGCCAGCGGGACTAGGTACGAGCAGTACGTC. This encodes CASGTRYEQYV.

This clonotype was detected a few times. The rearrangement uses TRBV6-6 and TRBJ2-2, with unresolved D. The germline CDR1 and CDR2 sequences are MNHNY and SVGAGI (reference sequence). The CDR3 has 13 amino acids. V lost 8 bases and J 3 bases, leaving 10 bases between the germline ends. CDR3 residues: CASATSDTGELFF. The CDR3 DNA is TGTGCCAGCGCCACAAGTGACACCGGGGAGCTGTTTTTT.

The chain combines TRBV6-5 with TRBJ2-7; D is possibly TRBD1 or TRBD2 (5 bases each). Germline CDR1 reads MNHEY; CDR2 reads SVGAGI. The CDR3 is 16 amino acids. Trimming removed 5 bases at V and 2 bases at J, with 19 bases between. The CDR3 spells CASSEPPRRGAYEQYV. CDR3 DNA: TGTGCCAGCAGTGAACCCCCCCGCAGAGGGGCCTACGAGCAGTACGTC.

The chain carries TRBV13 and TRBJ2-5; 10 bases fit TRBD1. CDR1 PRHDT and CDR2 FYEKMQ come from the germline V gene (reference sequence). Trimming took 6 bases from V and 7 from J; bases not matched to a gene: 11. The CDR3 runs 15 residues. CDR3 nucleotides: TGTGCCAGCAGTCCGGGACAGGGGCGCTTCCCGACCCAGTACTTC. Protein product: CASSPGQGRFPTQYF.

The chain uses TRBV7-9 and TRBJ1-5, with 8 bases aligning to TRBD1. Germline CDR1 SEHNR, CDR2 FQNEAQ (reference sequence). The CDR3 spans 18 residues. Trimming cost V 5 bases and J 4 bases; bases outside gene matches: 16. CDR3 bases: TGTGCCAGCAGCCACGACGACGGGACAGGACGTCCTAATCAGCCCCAGCATTTT. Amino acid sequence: CASSHDDGTGRPNQPQHF.

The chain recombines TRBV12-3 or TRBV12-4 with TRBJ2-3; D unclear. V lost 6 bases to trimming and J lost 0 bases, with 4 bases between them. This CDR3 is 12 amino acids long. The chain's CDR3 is CASSISTDTQYF. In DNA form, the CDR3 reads TGTGCCAGCAGCATTAGCACAGATACGCAGTATTTT.

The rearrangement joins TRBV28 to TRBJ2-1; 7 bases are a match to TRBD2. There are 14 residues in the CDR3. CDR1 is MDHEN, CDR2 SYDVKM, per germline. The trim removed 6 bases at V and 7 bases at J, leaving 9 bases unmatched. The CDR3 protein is CASRRHGGWNEQFF. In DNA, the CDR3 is TGTGCCAGCAGACGACACGGGGGGTGGAATGAGCAGTTCTTC.